This T cell receptor (beta chain) appears in the sequencing data of a study of cytomegalovirus exposure and HLA in healthy donors. The germline CDR1 and CDR2 sequences are SGDLS and YYNGEE. The CDR3 loop spans 15 amino acids. Trimming removed 0 bases from V and 1 base from J; junction bases left unmatched: 0. Primers included in the PCR were 60 Vbeta and 13 Jbeta primers. Original processing methods: A later analysis tallied about 80 million unique TCR beta chains, 9.5 million to 14 million of them shared. Assay used: immunoSEQ multiplex PCR; TCRdb lists only in-frame clones, some missing. D and trimming come from the DNA, and the V and J calls and clone size come from that table. Of roughly 120,000 clones listed, approximately 70% are singletons. As for this clone: As yet, its antigen is unknown.

General study results and limits: The authors enumerated roughly 160 TCR beta chains as linked to cytomegalovirus. Differences between HLA loci emerged in a later analysis of TCR association rates, with DRB1 most and HLA-C fewest.

The chain is built from TRBV9 and TRBJ1-5; 8 bases agree with TRBD1. Sequencing input: PBMCs. This TCR was recovered from a man between 35 and 55 years old in good health and CMV-seronegative. CDR3 DNA sequence: TGTGCCAGCAGCGTAGGACAGGGGAGCAATCAGCCCCAGCATTTT. Translation: CASSVGQGSNQPQHF.